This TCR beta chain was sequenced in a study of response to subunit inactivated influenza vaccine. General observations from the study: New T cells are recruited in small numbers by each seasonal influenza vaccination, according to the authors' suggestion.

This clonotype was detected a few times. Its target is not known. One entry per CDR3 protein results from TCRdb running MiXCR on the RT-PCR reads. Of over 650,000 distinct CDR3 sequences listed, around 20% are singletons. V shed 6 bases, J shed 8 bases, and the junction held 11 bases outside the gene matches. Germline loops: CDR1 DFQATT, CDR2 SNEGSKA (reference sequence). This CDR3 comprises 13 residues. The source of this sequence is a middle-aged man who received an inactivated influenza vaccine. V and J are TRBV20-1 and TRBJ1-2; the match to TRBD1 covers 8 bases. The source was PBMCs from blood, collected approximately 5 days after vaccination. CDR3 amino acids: CSASGTGRSGYTF. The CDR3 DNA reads TGCAGTGCCTCCGGGACAGGCCGGAGCGGCTACACCTTC.